The entry below describes one T cell receptor (beta chain). Sequencing used immunoSEQ multiplex PCR; TCRdb keeps in-frame clones, though not all of them. The sample lists roughly 75,000 clones, about four fifths occurring once. The sample belongs to a study of blood T cell repertoires in COVID-19. Trimming cost V 10 bases and J 3 bases, with 19 bases left between them. This CDR3 has 14 residues. Germline-derived CDR1 and CDR2 are MNHEY and SMNVEV (reference sequence). V is TRBV27 and J is TRBJ2-7, with D possibly TRBD1 on 7 matching bases. Sequenced material: peripheral blood. The source of this sequence is a middle-aged man with acute or convalescent COVID-19. CDR3 coding DNA: TGTGCCACCCGAGCGGCGGGACAGTTCTACGAGCAGTACTTC. Amino acid sequence: CATRAAGQFYEQYF.